The 17 T cell receptor beta chains given below trace back to one sample, sequenced in a study of cytomegalovirus exposure and HLA in healthy donors. 60 Vbeta and 13 Jbeta primers were used in PCR. Assay used: immunoSEQ multiplex PCR; TCRdb lists only in-frame clones, some missing. The sample shows hundreds of thousands of clones, approximately 81% of them seen only once. The sequenced sample consisted of PBMCs. These receptors were obtained from a man in his thirties or forties in good health and CMV-seronegative.

This clone has more than one count but fewer than ten. The V and J genes are TRBV7-2 and TRBJ2-1; TRBD2 matches at 8 bases. The CDR3 covers 16 residues. V lost 4 bases to trimming and J lost 3 bases; unmatched junction nucleotides: 8. Germline V CDR1 and CDR2: SGHTA, FQGNSA. The CDR3 sequence is CASSSPAGDFYNEQFF. CDR3 bases: TGTGCCAGCAGCTCCCCAGCGGGGGATTTCTACAATGAGCAGTTCTTC.

The DNA of the CDR3 is TGTGCCAGCAGGACAGGGAAGACCGCGAATAGCAATCAGCCCCAGCATTTT. It specifies CASRTGKTANSNQPQHF. The genes are TRBV6-4 and TRBJ1-5; 7 bases align to TRBD1. This CDR3 is built from 17 residues. Germline assignment: CDR1 MRHNA and CDR2 SNTAGT. The J segment lost 0 bases and the V segment lost 6 bases, leaving 11 bases of the junction unmatched.

J is TRBJ2-5 and V is TRBV10-1; D not resolved. In germline, CDR1 is WNHNN, CDR2 SYGVQD (reference sequence). CDR3 size: 13 residues. V dropped 2 bases and J dropped 1 base, with 5 bases sitting between them. CDR3 region: CASSETTQETQYF. CDR3 DNA: TGCGCCAGCAGTGAGACAACCCAAGAGACCCAGTACTTC.

The chain joins TRBV19 to TRBJ2-3; a possible D gene is TRBD2 (5 bases). The CDR3 spans 14 residues. Germline V CDR1 and CDR2: LNHDA, SQIVND (reference sequence). Trimming removed 1 base at V and 2 bases at J, with 7 bases between. In DNA, the CDR3 is TGTGCCAGTAGTATAGGCGGGTACACAGATACGCAGTATTTT. It specifies CASSIGGYTDTQYF.

The rearrangement joins TRBV5-1 to TRBJ2-1; 9 bases agree with TRBD1. The length of the CDR3 is 15 residues. From germline, CDR1 is SGHRS and CDR2 YFSETQ. The junction had 7 bases not matched to a gene; V was cut back by 2 bases and J by 7 bases. The CDR3 here is CASSLEGQGLNEQFF. CDR3 DNA sequence: TGCGCCAGCAGCTTAGAGGGACAGGGCTTGAATGAGCAGTTCTTC.

V is TRBV7-6 and J is TRBJ1-4; 9 positions match TRBD1. Per the germline V gene, CDR1 is SGHVS and CDR2 is FNYEAQ. The J segment lost 5 bases and the V segment lost 5 bases, leaving 12 bases of the junction unmatched. CDR3 length: 17 residues. CDR3 coding DNA: TGTGCCAGCAGCACCGGGACAGGGCTTAAGAAGAATGAAAAACTGTTTTTT. Protein product: CASSTGTGLKKNEKLFF.

The J gene is TRBJ1-4, the V gene TRBV5-6, with 7 bases fitting TRBD1. This CDR3 has 15 amino acids. Trimming at V came to 4 bases and at J to 5 bases, leaving 8 bases not matched to a gene. CDR1 SGHDT and CDR2 YYEEEE come from the germline V gene. The CDR3 DNA sequence: TGTGCCAGCAGCATCCCCGGGACAGTGAATGAAAAACTGTTTTTT. This encodes CASSIPGTVNEKLFF.

V is TRBV5-1 and J is TRBJ2-5; 10 nucleotides line up with TRBD2. The germline V gene encodes CDR1 SGHRS and CDR2 YFSETQ. The J segment lost 3 bases and the V segment lost 7 bases, leaving 3 bases of the junction unmatched. The CDR3 has 13 residues. The CDR3 DNA sequence: TGCGCCAGCGGGCTAGCGGGGGAAGAGACCCAGTACTTC. Translating gives CASGLAGEETQYF.

The rearrangement uses TRBV4-3 and TRBJ1-2; D possibly corresponds to TRBD1 (5 bases). Trimming removed 0 bases at V and 3 bases at J, with 17 bases between. The CDR3 has 17 amino acids. Germline V gene lookup returns CDR1 LGHNA and CDR2 YSLEER. The CDR3: CASSQEGLGRRDYGYTF. CDR3 coding DNA: TGCGCCAGCAGCCAAGAAGGCTTGGGGCGCCGGGACTATGGCTACACCTTC.

The genes are TRBV6-6 and TRBJ1-1; TRBD1 might be the D (5 bases). This CDR3 has 15 amino acids. V was trimmed by 11 bases and J by 1 base, leaving 20 bases between them. CDR1 is MNHNY and CDR2 is SVGAGI in the germline V gene (reference sequence). The CDR3: CAGKLGGHSNTEAFF. Here the CDR3 DNA reads TGTGCCGGAAAATTGGGAGGACATTCGAACACTGAAGCTTTCTTT.

This rearrangement joins TRBV27 to TRBJ1-1; no reliable D call. V was clipped by 7 bases and J by 5 bases, with 11 bases between them. The germline V gene has CDR1 MNHEY and CDR2 SMNVEV (reference sequence). The CDR3 spans 12 residues. The CDR3 DNA follows: TGTGCCAGCATTGGGCGTCGGACTGAAGCTTTCTTT. Translated, it gives CASIGRRTEAFF.

This sequence joins TRBV27 and TRBJ1-1, with 11 bases matching TRBD1. Germline-derived CDR1 and CDR2 are MNHEY and SMNVEV (reference sequence). V gave up 6 bases and J gave up 14 bases; unmatched junction bases: 11. This CDR3 has 13 residues. The CDR3 nucleotides read TGTGCCAGCAGCTCCGGACAGGGGGCCTTTCACTTCTTT. It yields the protein CASSSGQGAFHFF.

This clone was counted between two and nine times. The rearrangement uses TRBV7-9 and TRBJ1-3; D perhaps matches TRBD1 (6 bases). There are 14 residues in the CDR3. Germline loops: CDR1 SEHNR, CDR2 FQNEAQ (reference sequence). V gave up 5 bases and J gave up 2 bases, with 10 bases separating them. CDR3 nucleotides: TGTGCCAGCAGCCTAGGGGGGGCTGGAAACACCATATATTTT. It specifies CASSLGGAGNTIYF.

About this clone itself: At one boundary the junction diverges from the germline segment, which might be a read error. The chain joins TRBV7-9 to TRBJ1-3; possibly TRBD1 for D (6 bases). The CDR3 runs to 15 residues. CDR1 and CDR2 (germline): SEHNR, FQNEAQ (reference sequence). Written as DNA, the CDR3 is TGTTCCAGCAGCTTGGGGGGGGCAAGCGGAAACACCATATATTTT. Translation: CSSSLGGASGNTIYF.

The chain links TRBV28 to TRBJ2-7, with 10 bases identical to TRBD2. Losses at the gene ends were 3 bases for V and 9 bases for J; bases not matched to a gene: 11. The CDR3 runs to 15 residues. Germline CDR1 and CDR2: MDHEN and SYDVKM. CDR3: CASSLIAGGLRVQYF. For the CDR3, the DNA is TGTGCCAGCAGTTTGATAGCGGGGGGCCTACGGGTGCAGTACTTC.

This chain links TRBV2 with TRBJ2-5; the match to TRBD2 covers 8 bases. The J call could be wrong; TRBJ2-7 is a better fit for the DNA end. Per germline, CDR1 SNHLY and CDR2 FYNNEI. The CDR3 length is 14 residues. CDR3 region: CASSPGLDHYEQYF. As DNA, the CDR3 is TGTGCCAGCAGCCCGGGACTAGACCACTACGAGCAGTACTTC.

The V call is TRBV11-2, the J call TRBJ1-6; D uncertain. Germline V gene lookup returns CDR1 SGHAT and CDR2 FQNNGV. The CDR3 is 16 residues long. With 2 bases removed from V and 7 bases from J, the gap between germline ends came to 15 bases. The chain's CDR3 is CASSLPLEEENSPLHF. The CDR3, as DNA: TGTGCCAGCAGCTTACCCTTGGAAGAGGAGAATTCACCCCTCCACTTT.